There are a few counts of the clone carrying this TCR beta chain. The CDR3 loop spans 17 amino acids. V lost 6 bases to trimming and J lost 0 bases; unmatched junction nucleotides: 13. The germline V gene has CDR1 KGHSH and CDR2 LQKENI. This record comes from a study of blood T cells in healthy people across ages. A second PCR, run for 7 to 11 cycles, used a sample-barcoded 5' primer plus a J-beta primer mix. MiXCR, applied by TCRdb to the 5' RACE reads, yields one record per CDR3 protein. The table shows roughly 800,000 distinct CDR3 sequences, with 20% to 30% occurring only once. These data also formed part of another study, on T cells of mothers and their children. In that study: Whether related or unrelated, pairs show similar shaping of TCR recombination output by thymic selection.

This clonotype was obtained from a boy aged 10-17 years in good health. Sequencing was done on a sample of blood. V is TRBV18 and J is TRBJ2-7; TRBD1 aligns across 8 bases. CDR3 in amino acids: CASSPRQGPIASYEQYF. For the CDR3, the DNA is TGTGCCAGCTCTCCTAGACAGGGGCCTATAGCCTCCTACGAGCAGTACTTC.